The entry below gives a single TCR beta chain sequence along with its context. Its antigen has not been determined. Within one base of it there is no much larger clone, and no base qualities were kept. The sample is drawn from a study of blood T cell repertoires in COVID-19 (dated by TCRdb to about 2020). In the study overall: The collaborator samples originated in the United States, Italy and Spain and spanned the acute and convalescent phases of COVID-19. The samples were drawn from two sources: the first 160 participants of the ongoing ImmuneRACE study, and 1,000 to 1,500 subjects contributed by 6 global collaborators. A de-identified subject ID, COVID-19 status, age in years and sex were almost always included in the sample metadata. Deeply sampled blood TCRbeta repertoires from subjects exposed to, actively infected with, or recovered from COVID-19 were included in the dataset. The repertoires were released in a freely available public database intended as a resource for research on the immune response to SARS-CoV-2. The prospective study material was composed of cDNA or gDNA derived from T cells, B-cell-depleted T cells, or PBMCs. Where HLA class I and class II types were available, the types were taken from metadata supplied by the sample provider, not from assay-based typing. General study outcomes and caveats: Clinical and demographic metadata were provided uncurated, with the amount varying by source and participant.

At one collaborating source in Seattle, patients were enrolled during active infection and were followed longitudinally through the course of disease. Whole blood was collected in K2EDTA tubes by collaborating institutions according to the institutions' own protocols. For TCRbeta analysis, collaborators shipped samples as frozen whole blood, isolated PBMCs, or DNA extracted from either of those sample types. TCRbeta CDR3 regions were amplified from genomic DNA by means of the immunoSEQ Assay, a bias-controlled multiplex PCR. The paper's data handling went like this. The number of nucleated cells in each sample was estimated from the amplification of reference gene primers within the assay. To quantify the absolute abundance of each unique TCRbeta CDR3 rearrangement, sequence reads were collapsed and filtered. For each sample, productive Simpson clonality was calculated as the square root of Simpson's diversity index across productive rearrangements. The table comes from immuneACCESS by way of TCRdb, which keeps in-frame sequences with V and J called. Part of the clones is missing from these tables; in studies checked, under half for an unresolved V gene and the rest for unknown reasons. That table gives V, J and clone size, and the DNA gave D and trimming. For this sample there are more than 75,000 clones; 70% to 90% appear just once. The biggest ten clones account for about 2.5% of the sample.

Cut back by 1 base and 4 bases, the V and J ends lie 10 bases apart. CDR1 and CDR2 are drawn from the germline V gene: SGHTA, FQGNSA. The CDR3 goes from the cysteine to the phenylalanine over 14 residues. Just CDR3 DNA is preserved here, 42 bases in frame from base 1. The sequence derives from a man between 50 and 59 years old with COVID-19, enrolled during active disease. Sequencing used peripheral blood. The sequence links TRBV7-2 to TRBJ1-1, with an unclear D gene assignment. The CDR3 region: CASSLGWAGTEAFF. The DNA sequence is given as TGTGCCAGCAGCTTAGGGTGGGCAGGCACTGAAGCTTTCTTT.